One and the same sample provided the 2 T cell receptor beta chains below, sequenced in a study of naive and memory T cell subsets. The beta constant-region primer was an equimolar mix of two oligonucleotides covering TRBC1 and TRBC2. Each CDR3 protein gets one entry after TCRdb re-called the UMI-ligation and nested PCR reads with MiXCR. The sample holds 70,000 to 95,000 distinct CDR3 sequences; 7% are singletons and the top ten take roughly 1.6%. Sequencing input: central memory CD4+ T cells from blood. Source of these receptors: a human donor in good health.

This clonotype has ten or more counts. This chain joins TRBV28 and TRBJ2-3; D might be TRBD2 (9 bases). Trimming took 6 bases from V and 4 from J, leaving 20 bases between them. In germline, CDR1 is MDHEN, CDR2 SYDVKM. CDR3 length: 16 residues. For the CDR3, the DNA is TGTGCCAGCAGCCCAGGGGGCGCGGGGGGGGCAGATACGCAGTATTTT. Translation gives CASSPGGAGGADTQYF.

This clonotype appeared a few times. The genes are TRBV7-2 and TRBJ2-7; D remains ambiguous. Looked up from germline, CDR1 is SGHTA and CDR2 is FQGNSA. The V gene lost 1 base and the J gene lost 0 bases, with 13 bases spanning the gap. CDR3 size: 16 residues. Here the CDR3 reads CASSLVSSVSSYEQYF. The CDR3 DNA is TGTGCCAGCAGCTTAGTATCGAGCGTCAGCTCCTACGAGCAGTACTTC.